The clone carrying this TCR beta chain was picked up a small number of times. Its antigen is unknown. The CDR3 totals 15 residues. With constant-segment primers, 5'RACE yielded cDNA libraries of TCR alpha and TCR beta that carried sample barcodes and UMIs. TCRdb used MiXCR to reprocess the 5' RACE reads, holding one entry per CDR3 protein. The sample yields about 140,000 distinct CDR3 sequences, 14% seen once. This record belongs to a study of T-cell memory formation after mild COVID-19. Study-level points and caveats: There was a balanced CD4/CD8 profile in clones contracting day 15 to 85, and later expanders leaned CD4+. Among CD4+ contracting clones, most were CM and EM, and CD8+ ones EMRA.

The sequence came from an adult woman who had mild COVID-19 (a few samples of this study predate the infection). Cell type and time point are not known. Specimen: PBMCs or a T cell subset sorted from them (not recorded which). V usage is TRBV21-1 and J usage is TRBJ2-7; TRBD2 is taken as the D call from the table, unchecked against the DNA. TRBV21-1 is termed a pseudogene. The CDR3 loop is CASSKLVREVYEQYF. Here the CDR3 DNA reads TGTGCCAGCAGCAAACTTGTGCGGGAGGTATACGAGCAGTACTTC.